This TCR beta chain was sequenced in a study of blood T cell dynamics during melanoma immunotherapy. Produced via immunoSEQ multiplex PCR; TCRdb's table is partial and in-frame only. Here the sample spans roughly 16,000 clones, about 95% being singletons. This clone came up a few times. Its target is unknown. Trimming took 8 bases from V and 4 from J, leaving 13 bases between them. The CDR3 has 13 residues. Germline V gives CDR1 MNHEY, CDR2 SMNVEV (reference sequence). Described time point: week 3, after first cycle of checkpoint inhibitor. General study results and limits: The most clonal sorted CD8+ subset, immune-effector cells, was closest to cell-free DNA CDR3 sequences.

The gene calls are TRBV27 and TRBJ2-3; no clear D gene. This sequence was found in a human donor with melanoma. This material consisted of effector memory CD8+ T cells from blood, taken from a patient treated with checkpoint blockade. CDR3 sequence (DNA): TGTGCCAGCCTTGCTATGACCTCAGATACGCAGTATTTT. Translated: CASLAMTSDTQYF.